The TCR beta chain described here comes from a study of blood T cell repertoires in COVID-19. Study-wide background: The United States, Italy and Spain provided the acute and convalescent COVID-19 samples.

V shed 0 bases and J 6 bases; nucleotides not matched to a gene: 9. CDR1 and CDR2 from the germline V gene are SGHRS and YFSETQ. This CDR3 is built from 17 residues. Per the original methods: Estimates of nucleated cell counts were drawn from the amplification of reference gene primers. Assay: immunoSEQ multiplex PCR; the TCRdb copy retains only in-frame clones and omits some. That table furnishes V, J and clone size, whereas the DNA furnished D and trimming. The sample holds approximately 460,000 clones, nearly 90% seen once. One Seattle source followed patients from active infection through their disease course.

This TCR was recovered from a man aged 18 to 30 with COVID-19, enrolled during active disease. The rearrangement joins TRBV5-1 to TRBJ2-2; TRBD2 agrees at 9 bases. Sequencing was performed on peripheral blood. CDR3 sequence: CASSLAGASGIAGELFF. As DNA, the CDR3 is TGCGCCAGCAGCTTGGCCGGGGCTAGCGGGATCGCCGGGGAGCTGTTTTTT.